The 17 T cell receptor beta chains given below trace back to one sample, sequenced in a study of cytomegalovirus exposure and HLA in healthy donors. 13 Jbeta primers and 60 Vbeta primers were used for the PCR. Assay: immunoSEQ multiplex PCR; the TCRdb copy retains only in-frame clones and omits some. Of 180,000 or so clones listed, about four fifths are singletons. The material sequenced was PBMCs. The receptors originated from a young woman in good health and CMV-seronegative.

In this sample, this clone turned up once. This sequence joins TRBV6-6 and TRBJ1-4; possible D gene TRBD1, 6 bases. V was clipped by 4 bases and J by 6 bases, with 15 bases between them. CDR1 is MNHNY, CDR2 SVGAGI, per germline (reference sequence). The CDR3 spans 15 residues. CDR3 nucleotide sequence: TGTGCCAGCAGTTTGTTTGGGGGGGCCGATGAAAAACTGTTTTTT. Protein product: CASSLFGGADEKLFF.

The V and J genes are TRBV18 and TRBJ1-1; 9 bases are a match to TRBD1. With 2 bases clipped from V and 3 bases from J, the junction kept 4 bases outside the gene matches. Germline lookup yields CDR1 KGHSH and CDR2 LQKENI. The CDR3 runs 15 residues. The CDR3 loop is CASSPTGGGDTEAFF. In DNA, the CDR3 is TGTGCCAGCTCACCAACAGGGGGCGGGGACACTGAAGCTTTCTTT.

The chain uses TRBV27 and TRBJ2-7; maybe TRBD2 (6 bases). Germline CDR1 is MNHEY and CDR2 is SMNVEV (reference sequence). The CDR3 contains 14 residues. The CDR3 loop is CASSFISGLSSFAV. The CDR3 bases are TGTGCCAGCAGTTTTATATCTGGACTATCGTCTTTCGCGGTC.

The gene calls are TRBV5-1 and TRBJ1-2; 8 bases map to TRBD1. The CDR3 is 14 residues long. Trimming cost V 4 bases and J 11 bases; bases outside gene matches: 13. Germline V gene sequence: CDR1 SGHRS, CDR2 YFSETQ. The CDR3 DNA sequence: TGCGCCAGCAGCCAACAGGGGGGCGCTTACTCTTACACCTTC. Translating gives CASSQQGGAYSYTF.

V and J are TRBV7-2 and TRBJ2-3, with 8 bases that match TRBD2. Germline CDR1 SGHTA, CDR2 FQGNSA. V was pared by 4 bases and J by 10 bases, with 4 bases of the junction left unmatched. The CDR3 totals 12 residues. CDR3 region: CASSSGGSAQYF. CDR3 DNA sequence: TGTGCCAGCAGCTCGGGAGGGTCGGCGCAGTATTTT. Full variable domain (rest looked up from reference TRBV7-2 and TRBJ2-3): GAGVSQSPSNKVTEKGKDVELRCDPISGHTALYWYRQSLGQGLEFLIYFQGNSAPDKSGLPSDRFSAERTGGSVSTLTIQRTQQEDSAVYLCASSSGGSAQYFGPGTRLTVL.

This clone came up once. The chain is built from TRBV9 and TRBJ1-3; 10 bases map to TRBD1. Germline CDR1 reads SGDLS; CDR2 reads YYNGEE. There are 16 residues in the CDR3. The ends lost 5 bases at V and 3 bases at J; junction bases unmatched: 8. CDR3 DNA sequence: TGTGCCAGCAGTCTCTCGACAGGGGGCTTTGGAAACACCATATATTTT. Protein: CASSLSTGGFGNTIYF.

The rearrangement uses TRBV4-3 and TRBJ2-7, with TRBD2 as a possible D gene (6 bases). Trimming took off 5 bases at V and 3 bases at J, with 11 bases between the two ends. There are 13 residues in the CDR3. Germline V gene sequence: CDR1 LGHNA, CDR2 YSLEER. The CDR3 bases are TGCGCCAGCAGCACGGGACTTTTCTACGAGCAGTACTTC. Protein product: CASSTGLFYEQYF.

The V and J genes are TRBV4-2 and TRBJ2-3, with 7 bases aligning to TRBD2. Germline V gives CDR1 LGHNA, CDR2 YNFKEQ. CDR3 length: 19 residues. V lost 1 base, J lost 1 base, and 14 bases stayed unmatched. The DNA for the CDR3 is TGTGCCAGCAGCCAAGCTCTAGAAGATTGGAGCGGGGGCACAGATACGCAGTATTTT. Residues: CASSQALEDWSGGTDTQYF.

The CDR3 sequence: CASSQQTSEGGREQFF. The CDR3 DNA follows: TGTGCCAGCAGCCAACAAACTAGCGAGGGGGGGAGGGAGCAGTTCTTC. This chain joins TRBV4-2 and TRBJ2-1; D is perhaps TRBD2 (7 bases). From germline, CDR1 is LGHNA and CDR2 YNFKEQ. The CDR3 loop spans 16 amino acids. V shed 2 bases and J shed 10 bases, with 21 bases lying between them.

The chain uses TRBV27 and TRBJ1-3, with D uncertain. The CDR3 is 14 amino acids. Trimming took 6 bases from V and 2 from J, leaving 11 bases between them. CDR1 and CDR2 from the germline V gene are MNHEY and SMNVEV (reference sequence). The CDR3 loop is CASRTVGTGNTIYF. CDR3 bases: TGTGCCAGCAGGACTGTAGGAACTGGAAACACCATATATTTT.

This clone has a handful of counts. This chain uses TRBV19 with TRBJ2-3; 9 nucleotides agree with TRBD1. The CDR3 totals 16 residues. Per the germline V gene, CDR1 is LNHDA and CDR2 is SQIVND (reference sequence). V gave up 3 bases and J gave up 10 bases; unmatched junction bases: 14. The CDR3 nucleotides are TGTGCCAGTAGTATTAGCCCCCGACAGGGGGGAATGGCGCAGTATTTT. It specifies CASSISPRQGGMAQYF. Filled out from reference TRBV19 and TRBJ2-3, the complete variable domain reads DGGITQSPKYLFRKEGQNVTLSCEQNLNHDAMYWYRQDPGQGLRLIYYSQIVNDFQKGDIAEGYSVSREKKESFPLTVTSAQKNPTAFYLCASSISPRQGGMAQYFGPGTRLTVL.

The table lists this clone with a few counts. This rearrangement joins TRBV4-2 to TRBJ1-2; D ambiguous. V shed 3 bases and J shed 9 bases, with 20 bases lying between them. Germline V gene lookup returns CDR1 LGHNA and CDR2 YNFKEQ. The CDR3 has 15 residues. The DNA for the CDR3 is TGTGCCAGCAGCCATTCCCTCGGGGTACTTTTGCGCTACACCTTC. As protein: CASSHSLGVLLRYTF.

This chain uses TRBV23-1 with TRBJ2-5; D is unresolved. Being an ORF, TRBV23-1 has a function that is uncertain. The CDR3 contains 14 residues. V was cut by 2 bases and J by 3 bases, with 10 bases left in between. CDR3 in DNA: TGCGCCAGCAGTCAACCTTACCAGGAAGAGACCCAGTACTTC. This translates into CASSQPYQEETQYF.

The chain uses TRBV7-2 and TRBJ2-5, with TRBD2 matching 8 bases. J gave up 4 bases and V 0 bases, and 13 bases lay outside the gene matches. This CDR3 has 18 amino acids. The germline gives CDR1 SGHTA, CDR2 FQGNSA. In DNA form, the CDR3 reads TGTGCCAGCAGCTTAGCGTCGATGGGGCGGGGGGCCACAGAGACCCAGTACTTC. Translated, it gives CASSLASMGRGATETQYF.

The rearrangement links TRBV6-6 to TRBJ1-5; no clear D gene. The germline V and J ends were trimmed by 2 bases and 2 bases, with 13 bases remaining between them. This CDR3 region has 16 residues. Germline CDR1 and CDR2: MNHNY and SVGAGI (reference sequence). The CDR3 is CASSYARPSGNQPQHF. In DNA form, the CDR3 reads TGTGCCAGCAGTTACGCTCGTCCTAGTGGCAATCAGCCCCAGCATTTT.

V usage is TRBV30 and J usage is TRBJ2-5; D gene uncertain. The ends were cut back, 0 bases at V and 5 bases at J, with 4 bases in the middle. Germline V gene lookup returns CDR1 GTSNPN and CDR2 SVGIG (reference sequence). The CDR3 is 11 residues long. The DNA for the CDR3 is TGTGCCTGGAGTGTACAGGAGACCCAGTACTTC. This codes for CAWSVQETQYF.

The gene calls are TRBV7-9 and TRBJ1-1, with D uncertain. The V and J ends lost 5 bases and 10 bases respectively, with 14 bases between them. Germline CDR1 reads SEHNR; CDR2 reads FQNEAQ (reference sequence). This CDR3 contains 12 residues. In DNA, the CDR3 is TGTGCCAGCAGCCTGGATTGGAGATCAGCTTTCTTT. This gives the protein CASSLDWRSAFF.